Presented here are 9 T cell receptor beta chains from one specimen sequenced in a study of T cells in tuberculosis. Method: immunoSEQ multiplex PCR; TCRdb's copy keeps in-frame clones and lacks some. The sample has under 45,000 clones; 93% are singletons. The sequenced sample was PBMCs. The source is a donor between 10 and 29 years old with latent tuberculosis or without tuberculosis infection.

The rearrangement links TRBV7-2 to TRBJ2-1; 9 bases fit TRBD2. V gave up 0 bases and J gave up 7 bases; unmatched junction bases: 7. The germline gives CDR1 SGHTA, CDR2 FQGNSA. The CDR3 sequence is 16 residues long. CDR3 sequence (DNA): TGTGCCAGCAGCTTAGCCCCTAGCGGGGTGGGGAATGAGCAGTTCTTC. It encodes CASSLAPSGVGNEQFF.

The CDR3: CSVGQTGGEAFF. The CDR3 DNA sequence: TGCAGCGTTGGACAGACAGGGGGTGAAGCTTTCTTT. This chain links TRBV29-1 with TRBJ1-1; 9 bases are a match to TRBD1. Germline V gene lookup returns CDR1 SQVTM and CDR2 ANQGSEA. J gave up 7 bases and V 4 bases, and 4 bases lay outside the gene matches. The CDR3 has 12 amino acids. Full variable domain (missing parts from reference TRBV29-1 and TRBJ1-1): SAVISQKPSRDICQRGTSLTIQCQVDSQVTMMFWYRQQPGQSLTLIATANQGSEATYESGFVIDKFPISRPNLTFSTLTVSNMSPEDSSIYLCSVGQTGGEAFFGQGTRLTVV.

The chain has TRBV5-6 and TRBJ2-7; D is unclear. The V gene's germline CDR1 is SGHDT and CDR2 YYEEEE. The V and J ends lost 1 base and 1 base respectively, with 6 bases between them. The CDR3 covers 13 residues. CDR3 region: CASSLLQSYEQYF. The CDR3 DNA reads as TGTGCCAGCAGCTTGTTGCAGTCCTACGAGCAGTACTTC.

This clone has a single count. The chain uses TRBV9 and TRBJ2-7; TRBD1 might be the D (7 bases). Germline CDR1 SGDLS, CDR2 YYNGEE. The CDR3 is 15 residues long. V was clipped by 0 bases and J by 7 bases, with 17 bases between them. This CDR3 is CASSVGAGQQGEQYF. The CDR3 nucleotides read TGTGCCAGCAGCGTAGGTGCGGGACAGCAGGGAGAGCAGTACTTC. Looking up the rest from reference TRBV9 and TRBJ2-7 gives the full variable domain: DSGVTQTPKHLITATGQRVTLRCSPRSGDLSVYWYQQSLDQGLQFLIQYYNGEERAKGNILERFSAQQFPDLHSELNLSSLELGDSALYFCASSVGAGQQGEQYFGPGTRLTVT.

CDR3: CASSEPTEPNQPQHF. The CDR3 DNA reads TGCGCCAGCAGTGAGCCGACAGAACCTAATCAGCCCCAGCATTTT. The chain carries TRBV10-2 and TRBJ1-5, with D possibly matching TRBD1 (5 bases). This CDR3 has 15 amino acids. Germline CDR1 WSHSY, CDR2 SAAADI. The ends were cut back, 2 bases at V and 4 bases at J, with 12 bases in the middle.

The gene calls are TRBV9 and TRBJ1-2; D ambiguous. V lost 0 bases and J lost 8, with 11 bases in between. The V gene's germline CDR1 is SGDLS and CDR2 YYNGEE. The CDR3 is 13 residues long. The CDR3 DNA follows: TGTGCCAGCAGCGTAGTGGAGGGTGGCGGCTACACCTTC. It specifies CASSVVEGGGYTF.

The V call is TRBV19, the J call TRBJ1-5; D perhaps matches TRBD1 (6 bases). The CDR3 length is 17 residues. Trimming took 6 bases from V and 3 from J, leaving 21 bases between them. The germline V gene encodes CDR1 LNHDA and CDR2 SQIVND (reference sequence). The CDR3 here is CASSHPWTDIPNQPQHF. The CDR3, as DNA: TGTGCCAGTAGCCACCCCTGGACAGACATACCCAATCAGCCCCAGCATTTT.

The table lists this clone with a count of one. J is TRBJ1-1 and V is TRBV7-3; weak D call: TRBD1 (6 bases). The germline V gene encodes CDR1 SGHTA and CDR2 FQGTGA. Deletions cut 5 bases from V and 3 bases from J, with 16 bases between. The CDR3 is made up of 15 amino acids. Here the CDR3 reads CASSPATGTYTEAFF. The CDR3, as DNA: TGTGCCAGCAGCCCCGCTACAGGGACCTACACTGAAGCTTTCTTT.

The chain combines TRBV7-9 with TRBJ1-2, with D unresolved. Germline V gives CDR1 SEHNR, CDR2 FQNEAQ (reference sequence). V dropped 1 base and J dropped 4 bases, with 4 bases sitting between them. The CDR3 covers 12 residues. CDR3 coding DNA: TGTGCCAGCAGCTTAGACGGCTATGGCTACACCTTC. This codes for CASSLDGYGYTF. Based on the CDR3 plus reference TRBV7-9 and TRBJ1-2, the full variable domain is DTGVSQNPRHKITKRGQNVTFRCDPISEHNRLYWYRQTLGQGPEFLTYFQNEAQLEKSRLLSDRFSAERPKGSFSTLEIQRTEQGDSAMYLCASSLDGYGYTFGSGTRLTVV.